These 18 T cell receptor beta chains were sequenced from one sample in a study of blood T cells in healthy people across ages. PCR was performed a second time for about 7 to 11 cycles using a sample-barcoded 5' primer and a J-beta primer mix. Via MiXCR, TCRdb re-called the 5' RACE reads, giving one row per CDR3 protein. Of roughly 1 million distinct CDR3 sequences listed, 20% to 25% are singletons. The same sample was also used in a study of T cells of mothers and their children.

The sample consisted of blood. All receptors derive from a girl aged 2-10 years in good health.

This clonotype turned up a few times. The chain uses TRBV12-3 or TRBV12-4 and TRBJ2-7; 9 bases fit TRBD1. The CDR3 covers 14 residues. Trimming took 5 bases from V and 2 from J; bases not matched to a gene: 4. CDR3 residues: CASSRTGVPYEQYF. The CDR3 nucleotides read TGTGCCAGCAGTCGGACAGGGGTCCCCTACGAGCAGTACTTC.

For this clonotype: At one boundary the junction diverges from the germline segment, which might be a read error. The gene calls are TRBV15 and TRBJ2-7; D unclear. CDR1 and CDR2 (germline): LNHNV, YYDKDF (reference sequence). The CDR3 length is 13 residues. This CDR3 is CATSRGIGYEQHF. CDR3 DNA: TGTGCCACCAGCAGAGGGATCGGCTACGAGCAGCACTTC.

This sequence joins TRBV12-3 or TRBV12-4 and TRBJ1-3; D gene ambiguous. CDR3 length equals 13 residues. V dropped 3 bases and J dropped 6 bases, with 9 bases sitting between them. CDR3 coding DNA: TGTGCCAGCAGTTTCAATGGGGAAAACACCATATATTTT. It codes for CASSFNGENTIYF.

The V call is TRBV14, the J call TRBJ2-2; 9 bases are shared with TRBD1. Germline lookup yields CDR1 SGHDN and CDR2 FVKESK. Germline trimming cut 4 bases from V and 9 bases from J; bases unmatched to any gene: 12. The CDR3 spans 16 residues. CDR3 sequence (DNA): TGTGCCAGCAGCCTATACCGGGACAGGGCGGACAGGGAGCTGTTTTTT. Protein product: CASSLYRDRADRELFF.

In this sample, this clonotype turned up a few times. The V call is TRBV24-1, the J call TRBJ1-1; D is possibly TRBD1 (5 bases). Germline CDR1 is KGHDR and CDR2 is SFDVKD. The CDR3 runs to 13 residues. The V and J ends lost 6 bases and 7 bases respectively, with 14 bases between them. The CDR3 is CATSSRERDEAFF. The CDR3 DNA sequence: TGTGCCACCAGTTCCAGGGAAAGGGATGAAGCTTTCTTT.

The rearrangement uses TRBV29-1 and TRBJ2-3; D may be TRBD2 (5 bases). V lost 6 bases and J lost 4, with 14 bases in between. The CDR3 sequence is 13 residues long. Per the germline V gene, CDR1 is SQVTM and CDR2 is ANQGSEA. The CDR3 DNA reads as TGCAGCGTGGCGGGCCCCCTGGCAGATACGCAGTATTTT. Translated: CSVAGPLADTQYF.

The gene calls are TRBV7-2 and TRBJ1-1, with D unresolved. Per germline, CDR1 SGHTA and CDR2 FQGNSA. V lost 3 bases and J 3 bases, leaving 11 bases between the germline ends. There are 14 residues in the CDR3. CDR3 in DNA: TGTGCCAGCAGCTTGATGATACAGTACACTGAAGCTTTCTTT. It translates to CASSLMIQYTEAFF.

This clonotype was detected only a few times. The genes are TRBV5-1 and TRBJ2-5, with 7 bases that match TRBD1. The CDR3 contains 17 residues. V lost 0 bases to trimming and J lost 2 bases; unmatched junction nucleotides: 10. Germline assignment: CDR1 SGHRS and CDR2 YFSETQ. The CDR3 nucleotides are TGCGCCAGCAGCTTGGTGTACCCGGGACAGAGACAAGAGACCCAGTACTTC. Amino acids: CASSLVYPGQRQETQYF.

This clonotype has a single count. The J gene is TRBJ1-1, the V gene TRBV19, with D possibly TRBD1 on 6 matching bases. Per germline, CDR1 LNHDA and CDR2 SQIVND (reference sequence). This CDR3 is built from 16 residues. V was shortened by 7 bases and J by 0 bases, with 18 bases between the two germline ends. CDR3 nucleotides: TGTGCCAGTACAAACAGGGAATGGAACATGAACACTGAAGCTTTCTTT. Residues: CASTNREWNMNTEAFF. Based on the CDR3 plus reference TRBV19 and TRBJ1-1, the full variable domain is DGGITQSPKYLFRKEGQNVTLSCEQNLNHDAMYWYRQDPGQGLRLIYYSQIVNDFQKGDIAEGYSVSREKKESFPLTVTSAQKNPTAFYLCASTNREWNMNTEAFFGQGTRLTVV.

V gene TRBV12-3 or TRBV12-4 combines with J gene TRBJ2-3; possibly TRBD1 for D (8 bases). CDR3 length equals 17 residues. V gave up 1 base and J gave up 5 bases, with 19 bases separating them. The CDR3 here is CASSLGRGGQAKDTQYF. The CDR3 DNA is TGTGCCAGCAGTTTAGGCCGCGGGGGACAGGCCAAAGATACGCAGTATTTT.

The V gene is TRBV29-1, the J gene TRBJ2-1; tentative D call: TRBD2 (5 bases). V lost 7 bases and J lost 7, with 14 bases in between. Per germline, CDR1 SQVTM and CDR2 ANQGSEA. The CDR3 length is 12 residues. CDR3 region: CSGRLILNEQFF. CDR3 DNA sequence: TGCAGCGGAAGACTAATTCTGAATGAGCAGTTCTTC.

This clonotype was found a few times. V gene TRBV29-1 combines with J gene TRBJ1-2; the D is unclear. The CDR3 is 12 residues long. Trimming took 6 bases from V and 4 from J, leaving 12 bases between them. Germline-derived CDR1 and CDR2 are SQVTM and ANQGSEA. In nucleotides, the CDR3 is TGCAGCGTGGAGGAGTACAGCTATGGCTACACCTTC. It translates to CSVEEYSYGYTF.

CDR3 amino acids: CASSLRLGDTHTDTQYF. The CDR3 DNA is TGTGCCAGCAGTTTAAGGTTGGGAGACACACACACAGATACGCAGTATTTT. This chain links TRBV12-3 or TRBV12-4 with TRBJ2-3; a possible D gene is TRBD2 (5 bases). The CDR3 runs 17 residues. Trimming took 2 bases from V and 2 from J, leaving 17 bases between them.

This clonotype came up a few times. This sequence joins TRBV12-3 or TRBV12-4 and TRBJ2-2, with D maybe TRBD2 (5 bases). The CDR3 sequence is 13 residues long. Trimming shortened V by 7 bases and J by 6 bases, and 12 bases separated the two germline ends. The DNA for the CDR3 is TGTGCCAGCACCCCTGGACTGCCCGGGGAGCTGTTTTTT. Translated: CASTPGLPGELFF.

V usage is TRBV29-1 and J usage is TRBJ2-1, with D possibly being TRBD1 (5 bases). The V end was cut by 5 bases, the J end by 9 bases, with 14 bases between. The germline gives CDR1 SQVTM, CDR2 ANQGSEA. This CDR3 contains 12 residues. In DNA form, the CDR3 reads TGCAGCGTTCCTCTGGGGCTTTCTGAGCAGTTCTTC. Encoded protein: CSVPLGLSEQFF.

The V call is TRBV7-8, the J call TRBJ2-5; 10 bases match TRBD2. V trimming: 5 bases; J trimming: 2 bases; junction bases outside the gene matches: 8. Germline V lookup: CDR1 SGHVS, CDR2 FQNEAQ. The CDR3 length is 16 residues. CDR3 bases: TGTGCCAGCAGCCCCTTTAGCGGGGGGACGCAAGAGACCCAGTACTTC. Its protein product is CASSPFSGGTQETQYF.

The rearrangement joins TRBV9 to TRBJ2-1; D is uncertain. Germline assignment: CDR1 SGDLS and CDR2 YYNGEE. This CDR3 is 13 amino acids long. V dropped 0 bases and J dropped 13 bases, with 14 bases sitting between them. CDR3 nucleotide sequence: TGTGCCAGCAGCGTAGCGCCTCAGAGAGCTCAGTTCTTC. Its protein is CASSVAPQRAQFF.

The DNA for the CDR3 is TGCAGCGCCGGGGCTCAAACGGACACTGAAGCTTTCTTT. It yields the protein CSAGAQTDTEAFF. This chain joins TRBV29-1 and TRBJ1-1; possibly TRBD1 for D (5 bases). V lost 7 bases, J lost 3 bases, and 15 bases lay in between. Looked up from germline, CDR1 is SQVTM and CDR2 is ANQGSEA. The CDR3 is 13 residues long.